The following is a T cell receptor beta chain sequence with its context. These data belong to a study of blood T cell repertoires in COVID-19. Study-level background: The analysed material was cDNA or gDNA that came from T cells, B-cell-depleted T cells, or PBMCs.

Profiled with immunoSEQ multiplex PCR; TCRdb holds only in-frame clones, not every one. Here the sample spans around 360,000 clones, around 87% being singletons. Germline-derived CDR1 and CDR2 are MNHEY and SVGAGI. This CDR3 spans 14 amino acids. The ends lost 6 bases at V and 11 bases at J; junction bases unmatched: 13. This clonotype was sampled from a man aged 35 to 55 in a cohort exposed to, infected with or recovered from COVID-19 (not recorded which). The sample taken for sequencing was PBMCs or T cells enriched from blood (not recorded which). This chain connects TRBV6-5 to TRBJ1-1; 9 bases are a match to TRBD1. CDR3 protein: CASSAGTGRTVAFF. The CDR3 DNA sequence: TGTGCCAGCAGCGCCGGGACAGGGAGGACGGTGGCTTTCTTT.